These 25 T cell receptor beta chains originate from one sample sequenced in a study of T cell responses to AZD1222 COVID-19 vaccine. The repertoire was sequenced with immunoSEQ multiplex PCR; TCRdb's copy has only in-frame clones and lacks some. Among around 130,000 clones listed, about 90% were seen once. The sample was peripheral blood, taken 28 days after the second AZD1222 dose. These TCRs come from an adult who received the AZD1222 COVID-19 vaccine.

The CDR3: CASSAQENYGYTF. DNA of the CDR3: TGTGCCAGCAGCGCGCAGGAAAACTATGGCTACACCTTC. V usage is TRBV7-9 and J usage is TRBJ1-2, with no clear D. The germline V and J ends were trimmed by 5 bases and 2 bases, with 9 bases remaining between them. Per germline, CDR1 SEHNR and CDR2 FQNEAQ (reference sequence). The CDR3 extends over 13 amino acids.

CDR3 DNA sequence: TGTGCCATCAGTGAGTCGATCGGGGAATATGAAAAACTGTTTTTT. Encoded protein: CAISESIGEYEKLFF. V gene TRBV10-3 combines with J gene TRBJ1-4, with D unclear. The CDR3 runs 15 residues. Trimming left V 0 bases short and J 6 bases short, with 11 bases between. Looked up from germline, CDR1 is ENHRY and CDR2 is SYGVKD.

This sequence joins TRBV3-1 (or the pseudogene TRBV3-2) and TRBJ2-1, with 10 bases identical to TRBD2. The length of the CDR3 is 17 residues. Germline V CDR1 and CDR2: LGHDT, YNNKEL (reference sequence). V lost 0 bases to trimming and J lost 6 bases; unmatched junction nucleotides: 8. The CDR3 DNA is TGTGCCAGCAGCCAAGATGGAGAACTAGCGGGACCCAATGAGCAGTTCTTC. Amino acids: CASSQDGELAGPNEQFF.

This sequence joins TRBV6-5 and TRBJ1-2; the match to TRBD1 covers 11 bases. The CDR3 spans 14 residues. V lost 5 bases to trimming and J lost 3 bases; unmatched junction nucleotides: 2. The V gene's germline CDR1 is MNHEY and CDR2 SVGAGI. The chain's CDR3 is CASSRTGGYYGYTF. The DNA for the CDR3 is TGTGCCAGCAGTAGGACAGGGGGCTACTATGGCTACACCTTC.

V and J are TRBV5-1 and TRBJ2-3, with D hard to call. CDR1 is SGHRS, CDR2 YFSETQ, per germline. This CDR3 region has 14 residues. V lost 5 bases to trimming and J lost 4 bases, with 14 bases between them. The CDR3: CASSRADAADTQYF. The DNA for the CDR3 is TGCGCCAGCAGTAGAGCCGACGCGGCAGATACGCAGTATTTT.

V and J are TRBV7-2 and TRBJ2-5; possibly TRBD1 or TRBD2 for D (5 bases each). This CDR3 is built from 16 residues. Germline lookup yields CDR1 SGHTA and CDR2 FQGNSA. Trimming cost V 2 bases and J 3 bases, with 16 bases left between them. CDR3 region: CASSLWGLATKETQYF. DNA of the CDR3: TGTGCCAGCAGCTTATGGGGGTTAGCGACCAAAGAGACCCAGTACTTC. The whole variable domain, filled in from reference TRBV7-2 and TRBJ2-5, reads GAGVSQSPSNKVTEKGKDVELRCDPISGHTALYWYRQSLGQGLEFLIYFQGNSAPDKSGLPSDRFSAERTGGSVSTLTIQRTQQEDSAVYLCASSLWGLATKETQYFGPGTRLLVL.

The gene calls are TRBV7-3 and TRBJ1-1; 7 bases map to TRBD1. V was clipped by 6 bases and J by 4 bases; unmatched bases: 8. The CDR3 loop spans 14 amino acids. From germline, CDR1 is SGHTA and CDR2 FQGTGA. The CDR3 region has the DNA TGTGCCAGCAGGGGGAACAGGGGAACCACTGAAGCTTTCTTT. This gives the protein CASRGNRGTTEAFF.

The CDR3 region has the DNA TGTGCCAGCTCATCACAGGGGGCTGAAAAACTGTTTTTT. As protein: CASSSQGAEKLFF. The rearrangement links TRBV18 to TRBJ1-4; 9 bases are a match to TRBD1. V was pared by 5 bases and J by 7 bases, with 2 bases of the junction left unmatched. Germline loops: CDR1 KGHSH, CDR2 LQKENI. There are 13 residues in the CDR3.

CDR3 coding DNA: TGTGCCAGCTCCCGGACAGCAAGTAATTCACCCCTCCACTTT. Protein sequence: CASSRTASNSPLHF. This chain links TRBV27 with TRBJ1-6, with D perhaps TRBD1 (6 bases). Deletions cut 8 bases from V and 6 bases from J, with 14 bases between. CDR3 length: 14 amino acids. Germline V lookup: CDR1 MNHEY, CDR2 SMNVEV (reference sequence).

As to this clone: Relative to the germline gene, one junction end is altered; a read error may explain this. The chain employs TRBV2 and TRBJ1-1; D is perhaps TRBD1 (5 bases). The CDR3 consists of 11 residues. Germline lookup yields CDR1 SNHLY and CDR2 FYNNEI. CDR3 in amino acids: CASNSPGQGGF. The DNA of the CDR3 is TGTGCCAGCAATTCCCCGGGGCAGGGCGGGTTT.

This clone came up once. V is TRBV4-1 and J is TRBJ2-3, with TRBD2 as a possible D gene (6 bases). This CDR3 has 14 residues. V was shortened by 1 base and J by 3 bases, with 8 bases between the two germline ends. Germline CDR1 and CDR2: MGHRA and YSYEKL. This chain's CDR3 is CASSQGRGTDTQYF. The CDR3 coding sequence is TGCGCCAGCAGCCAAGGGAGGGGTACAGATACGCAGTATTTT.

This chain connects TRBV28 to TRBJ1-2; D unresolved. Trimming left V 3 bases short and J 4 bases short, with 6 bases between. CDR1 MDHEN and CDR2 SYDVKM come from the germline V gene. This CDR3 has 12 residues. This CDR3 is CASSLEGYGYTF. The CDR3, as DNA: TGTGCCAGCAGTTTGGAAGGCTATGGCTACACCTTC.

The V gene is TRBV6-2 or TRBV6-3, the J gene TRBJ1-2; D is undetermined. The CDR3 extends over 16 amino acids. Per the germline V gene, CDR1 is MNHEY and CDR2 is SVGEGT. Trimming pared 5 bases from V and 0 bases from J, leaving 16 bases between. The CDR3 here is CASSHGRKETNYGYTF. The DNA of the CDR3 is TGTGCCAGCAGTCACGGTCGGAAGGAGACTAACTATGGCTACACCTTC.

This sequence joins TRBV9 and TRBJ1-6; no reliable D call. Germline V gene lookup returns CDR1 SGDLS and CDR2 YYNGEE. The CDR3 extends over 15 amino acids. Trimming removed 3 bases from V and 7 bases from J, with 14 bases in between. The CDR3 region is CASSARQGWNSPLHF. In nucleotides, the CDR3 is TGTGCCAGCAGCGCTCGACAAGGGTGGAATTCACCCCTCCACTTT.

The chain has TRBV7-9 and TRBJ1-1; D possibly corresponds to TRBD1 (5 bases). This CDR3 spans 14 amino acids. Germline assignment: CDR1 SEHNR and CDR2 FQNEAQ (reference sequence). V was pared by 4 bases and J by 4 bases, with 13 bases between. The CDR3 protein is CASSSGRFGTEAFF. The CDR3 nucleotides are TGTGCCAGCAGCTCAGGGAGGTTCGGCACTGAAGCTTTCTTT. Based on the CDR3 plus reference TRBV7-9 and TRBJ1-1, the full variable domain is DTGVSQNPRHKITKRGQNVTFRCDPISEHNRLYWYRQTLGQGPEFLTYFQNEAQLEKSRLLSDRFSAERPKGSFSTLEIQRTEQGDSAMYLCASSSGRFGTEAFFGQGTRLTVV.

This clone was counted only a few times. Relative to the germline gene, one junction end is altered; a read error may explain this. The chain employs TRBV7-9 and TRBJ2-5; D is possibly TRBD1 or TRBD2 (5 bases each). CDR1 and CDR2 (germline): SEHNR, FQNEAQ (reference sequence). This CDR3 contains 12 residues. As DNA, the CDR3 is TGTGCCAGCAGCTTAGAGGGCCGGGGCGATAACTTC. This translates into CASSLEGRGDNF.

The J gene is TRBJ2-7, the V gene TRBV19; TRBD1 might be the D (6 bases). The germline CDR1 and CDR2 sequences are LNHDA and SQIVND (reference sequence). The V gene lost 10 bases and the J gene lost 2 bases, with 18 bases spanning the gap. This CDR3 is 14 amino acids long. The CDR3 DNA is TGTGCCACCCCGGACAGTCCCCTTGCCTACGAGCAGTACTTC. Translating it yields CATPDSPLAYEQYF. The variable domain in full, completed from reference TRBV19 and TRBJ2-7, reads DGGITQSPKYLFRKEGQNVTLSCEQNLNHDAMYWYRQDPGQGLRLIYYSQIVNDFQKGDIAEGYSVSREKKESFPLTVTSAQKNPTAFYLCATPDSPLAYEQYFGPGTRLTVT.

V usage is TRBV10-3 and J usage is TRBJ2-7; weak D call: TRBD1 (8 bases). CDR3 length: 12 amino acids. Trimming left V 6 bases short and J 7 bases short, with 13 bases between. CDR1 ENHRY and CDR2 SYGVKD come from the germline V gene. Here the CDR3 DNA reads TGTGCCATCAGGGACAGGGAGGGGGAGCAGTACTTC. This encodes CAIRDREGEQYF.

The V gene is TRBV6-2 or TRBV6-3, the J gene TRBJ2-3; TRBD2 agrees at 7 bases. Germline V gives CDR1 MNHEY, CDR2 SVGEGT. CDR3 length equals 16 residues. The V segment lost 1 base and the J segment 1 base; nucleotides outside the gene matches: 5. CDR3 sequence (DNA): TGTGCCAGCAGTTACTGGGGGGGGACCGGCACAGATACGCAGTATTTT. As protein: CASSYWGGTGTDTQYF.

The rearrangement joins TRBV5-8 to TRBJ2-1; either TRBD1 or TRBD2 may fit D (5 bases each). Germline CDR1 reads SGHTS; CDR2 reads YDEGEE. Trimming removed 6 bases from V and 0 bases from J, with 19 bases in between. This CDR3 has 17 amino acids. The CDR3 DNA reads TGTGCCAGCAATTGGAATCTGGGACCAGCCTCCTACAATGAGCAGTTCTTC. Amino acids: CASNWNLGPASYNEQFF.

About this clone: The junction shows a germline mismatch at one end, possibly a read error. The gene calls are TRBV7-7 and TRBJ2-5, with D unresolved. The CDR3 totals 16 residues. Germline CDR1 SSHAT, CDR2 FNYEAQ (reference sequence). The CDR3, as DNA: TGTGCTAGCAGCTTAGCCCGTGTCGGGTTAGGGGAGACCCAGTACTTC. As protein: CASSLARVGLGETQYF. The full variable domain, rest sourced from reference TRBV7-7 and TRBJ2-5, is GAGVSQSPRYKVTKRGQDVTLRCDPISSHATLYWYQQALGQGPEFLTYFNYEAQPDKSGLPSDRFSAERPEGSISTLTIQRTEQRDSAMYRCASSLARVGLGETQYFGPGTRLLVL.

In its sample, this clone was seen once. This sample also contains other DNA sequences that code for the same CDR3. The V call is TRBV7-2, the J call TRBJ2-7; a weak D match, TRBD2 (5 bases). The CDR3 length is 14 residues. Trimming left V 0 bases short and J 0 bases short, with 6 bases between. Germline-derived CDR1 and CDR2 are SGHTA and FQGNSA. The DNA of the CDR3 is TGTGCCAGCAGCTTAGCGAGCGGCTCCTACGAGCAGTACTTC. As protein: CASSLASGSYEQYF.

The chain recombines TRBV18 with TRBJ2-1; D ambiguous. The CDR3 consists of 13 residues. Trimming took 2 bases from V and 7 from J, leaving 9 bases between them. CDR1 and CDR2 from the germline V gene are KGHSH and LQKENI. The CDR3 protein is CASSPSGRNEQFF. In DNA form, the CDR3 reads TGTGCCAGCTCACCAAGTGGCAGGAATGAGCAGTTCTTC.

This clone was counted between two and nine times. The chain has TRBV5-1 and TRBJ1-2; D remains ambiguous. Deletions cut 4 bases from V and 4 bases from J, with 14 bases between. From germline, CDR1 is SGHRS and CDR2 YFSETQ. This CDR3 contains 14 residues. This CDR3 is CASSANLGSYGYTF. The CDR3 DNA sequence: TGCGCCAGCAGCGCAAACCTCGGTAGCTATGGCTACACCTTC.

This chain links TRBV12-3 or TRBV12-4 with TRBJ2-1; D not certain. The V gene lost 3 bases and the J gene lost 7 bases, with 10 bases spanning the gap. The CDR3 is 13 amino acids. The CDR3 here is CASSFSGENEQFF. The CDR3 coding sequence is TGTGCCAGCAGTTTTTCTGGGGAAAATGAGCAGTTCTTC.